This T cell receptor (beta chain) is drawn from a study of T cell responses to AZD1222 COVID-19 vaccine. Study-level points and caveats: Most donors were white British and more were female, and clonal diversity was possibly underestimated.

A note on this clone: Its specificity is not known.

This CDR3 has 13 residues. The V gene lost 2 bases and the J gene lost 1 base, with 5 bases spanning the gap. CDR1 and CDR2 (germline): MNHEY, SVGAGI. The repertoire was sequenced with immunoSEQ multiplex PCR; TCRdb's copy has only in-frame clones and lacks some. Of 150,000 to 200,000 clones in the sample, just over 90% were seen once. The clonotype comes from an adult who received the AZD1222 COVID-19 vaccine. The genes are TRBV6-5 and TRBJ2-5; D unresolved. The sequences come from peripheral blood, collected 28 days after the second AZD1222 dose. The CDR3, as DNA: TGTGCCAGCAGTTACGGTATCCAAGAGACCCAGTACTTC. Its protein is CASSYGIQETQYF.